This T cell receptor (beta chain) was observed in a study of OX40 agonist ivuxolimab in advanced cancers. About the study: Aged roughly 23 to 90 with a mean of roughly 65 years, they were about 80% male. Regarding the study as a whole: Clonal expansion by week 6 occurred in CD4+ and CD8+ blood T cells (at 0.1 to 3.0 mg/kg).

This CDR3 is 12 amino acids long. The germline V gene has CDR1 MNHEY and CDR2 SVGAGI. The germline V and J ends were trimmed by 6 bases and 2 bases, with 8 bases remaining between them. Note on this clone: Its antigen is not identified.

Measured with immunoSEQ multiplex PCR; TCRdb has only the in-frame clones, and not every one. Of tens of thousands of clones listed, about nine tenths are singletons. The genes are TRBV6-5 and TRBJ2-7; D unresolved. The receptor comes from an adult with an advanced solid tumor such as melanoma, head and neck, liver or kidney cancer. The source was CD4+ or CD8+ T cells sorted from blood, collected in a trial of the OX40 agonist ivuxolimab. The CDR3 loop is CASRTGAYEQYF. The CDR3, as DNA: TGTGCCAGCAGGACTGGCGCCTACGAGCAGTACTTC.